Shown below are 7 T cell receptor beta chains from a single sample sequenced in a study of T-cell reconstitution after alpha-beta-depleted transplantation in children. As it was prepared, the TCRbeta library received unique molecular identifiers. TCRdb independently ran MiXCR on the PCR reads; one entry per CDR3 protein. Counted here are approximately 98,000 distinct CDR3 sequences, around 6.4% occurring once; the ten biggest clones make up more than 20%. The source material was PBMCs, mostly from graft donor cells, sampled 360 days after TCRalphabeta/CD19-depleted stem cell transplant. All receptors derive from a male patient aged 2-10 years who had a stem cell transplant for acute lymphoblastic leukemia, so the T cells may come from the graft donor.

The gene calls are TRBV9 and TRBJ2-3; 10 bases align to TRBD2. CDR1 is SGDLS and CDR2 is YYNGEE in the germline V gene. The CDR3 is 16 amino acids. The V segment lost 3 bases and the J segment 0 bases; nucleotides outside the gene matches: 4. CDR3 in amino acids: CASSALTSGSTDTQYF. CDR3 DNA: TGTGCCAGCAGCGCCTTGACTAGCGGGAGCACAGATACGCAGTATTTT.

This clonotype was observed many times. The genes are TRBV27 and TRBJ2-1; D unresolved. Per the germline V gene, CDR1 is MNHEY and CDR2 is SMNVEV (reference sequence). The length of the CDR3 is 14 residues. V lost 0 bases and J lost 4, with 7 bases in between. CDR3 region: CASSLSNSYNEQFF. Written as DNA, the CDR3 is TGTGCCAGCAGTTTATCCAATTCTTACAATGAGCAGTTCTTC.

There are many counts of this clonotype. The chain couples TRBV5-1 to TRBJ2-4; possibly TRBD2 for D (6 bases). CDR1 SGHRS and CDR2 YFSETQ come from the germline V gene. The CDR3 has 17 residues. The V end lost 0 bases, the J end lost 0 bases, and 13 bases lay between the germline ends. CDR3 residues: CASSLGTWDLAKNIQYF. CDR3 nucleotides: TGCGCCAGCAGCTTGGGCACCTGGGACTTAGCCAAAAACATTCAGTACTTC. The full variable domain, in which reference TRBV5-1 and TRBJ2-4 provide the parts outside the CDR3, is KAGVTQTPRYLIKTRGQQVTLSCSPISGHRSVSWYQQTPGQGLQFLFEYFSETQRNKGNFPGRFSGRQFSNSRSEMNVSTLELGDSALYLCASSLGTWDLAKNIQYFGAGTRLSVL.

This chain links TRBV7-6 with TRBJ2-2, with D tentatively TRBD2 (6 bases). Germline V gene sequence: CDR1 SGHVS, CDR2 FNYEAQ. Trimming cost V 0 bases and J 3 bases, with 14 bases left between them. This CDR3 region has 17 residues. This chain's CDR3 is CASSLAWGESDTGELFF. The CDR3 DNA reads as TGTGCCAGCAGCTTAGCGTGGGGGGAGAGCGACACCGGGGAGCTGTTTTTT.

This clonotype turned up a few times. The rearrangement uses TRBV7-3 and TRBJ2-1; D unclear. The V end lost 1 base, the J end lost 9 bases, and 16 bases lay between the germline ends. The CDR3 has 15 residues. The germline CDR1 and CDR2 sequences are SGHTA and FQGTGA. As DNA, the CDR3 is TGTGCCAGCAGCTTAAATGCCGGCCCCCTAATTGAGCAGTTCTTC. As protein: CASSLNAGPLIEQFF.

This clonotype came up many times. The gene calls are TRBV6-5 and TRBJ2-7, with D possibly matching TRBD1 (5 bases). CDR1 MNHEY and CDR2 SVGAGI come from the germline V gene. This CDR3 region has 14 residues. Trimming took 2 bases from V and 4 from J, leaving 12 bases between them. As DNA, the CDR3 is TGTGCCAGCAGTTACCTCCGTGCAGGGTACGAGCAGTACTTC. It is translated as CASSYLRAGYEQYF.

This clonotype was recorded at least ten times. This chain joins TRBV5-1 and TRBJ1-1; TRBD1 is a possible D gene (5 bases). The CDR3 length is 14 residues. V was pared by 3 bases and J by 0 bases, with 9 bases between. Germline V lookup: CDR1 SGHRS, CDR2 YFSETQ. The DNA of the CDR3 is TGCGCCAGCAGCTCCCAGGGATTGAACACTGAAGCTTTCTTT. It translates to CASSSQGLNTEAFF.